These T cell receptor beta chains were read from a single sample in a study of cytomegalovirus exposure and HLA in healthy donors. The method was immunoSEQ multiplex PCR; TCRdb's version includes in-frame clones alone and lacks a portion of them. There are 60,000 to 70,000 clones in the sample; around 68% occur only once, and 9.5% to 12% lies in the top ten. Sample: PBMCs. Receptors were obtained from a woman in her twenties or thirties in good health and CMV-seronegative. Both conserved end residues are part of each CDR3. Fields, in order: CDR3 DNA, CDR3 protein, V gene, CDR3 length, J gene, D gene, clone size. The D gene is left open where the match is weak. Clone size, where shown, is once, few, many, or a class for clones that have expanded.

CDR3 DNA: TGTGCCTGGCGACAGGGGACCTACGAGCAGTACTTC
CDR3 protein: CAWRQGTYEQYF
V gene: TRBV30
CDR3 length: 12
J gene: TRBJ2-7
D gene: TRBD1
clone size: -

CDR3 DNA: TGTGCCTGGAAGCTGAAGACGGGAGGGTCACCCCTCCACTTT
CDR3 protein: CAWKLKTGGSPLHF
V gene: TRBV30
CDR3 length: 14
J gene: TRBJ1-6
D gene: -
clone size: few

CDR3 DNA: TGTGCCAGCAGCCCACGTAACAGGGGTGGGACCTACGAGCAGTACTTC
CDR3 protein: CASSPRNRGGTYEQYF
V gene: TRBV5-5
CDR3 length: 16
J gene: TRBJ2-7
D gene: TRBD1
clone size: -

CDR3 DNA: TGTGCCAGCAGCCGGAAGAGGATAGCGGGGGACGACAATGAGCAGTTCTTC
CDR3 protein: CASSRKRIAGDDNEQFF
V gene: TRBV5-4
CDR3 length: 17
J gene: TRBJ2-1
D gene: TRBD2
clone size: -

CDR3 DNA: TGTGCCAGCAGCTTAATTACAGGGAGTGGAAACACCATATATTTT
CDR3 protein: CASSLITGSGNTIYF
V gene: TRBV7-8
CDR3 length: 15
J gene: TRBJ1-3
D gene: -
clone size: -

CDR3 DNA: TGTGCCAGCAGCGCCATGGGAGGGCTCTCCTCCTACGAGCAGTACTTC
CDR3 protein: CASSAMGGLSSYEQYF
V gene: TRBV9
CDR3 length: 16
J gene: TRBJ2-7
D gene: TRBD2
clone size: few

CDR3 DNA: TGTGCCAGCAGTGACGGGGCAGCGAGCACAGATACGCAGTATTTT
CDR3 protein: CASSDGAASTDTQYF
V gene: TRBV6-4
CDR3 length: 15
J gene: TRBJ2-3
D gene: -
clone size: -

CDR3 DNA: TGCGCCAGCAGCTTTGGGGGGGGATCAGATGGCTACACCTTC
CDR3 protein: CASSFGGGSDGYTF
V gene: TRBV5-1
CDR3 length: 14
J gene: TRBJ1-2
D gene: -
clone size: -

CDR3 DNA: TGCGCCAGCAGCTCCGGAGGCGACCCAACGCGAGGCTACACCTTC
CDR3 protein: CASSSGGDPTRGYTF
V gene: TRBV5-1
CDR3 length: 15
J gene: TRBJ1-2
D gene: -
clone size: -

CDR3 DNA: TGTGCCTGGAGTGGGGGCGCTAATGAAAAACTGTTTTTT
CDR3 protein: CAWSGGANEKLFF
V gene: TRBV30
CDR3 length: 13
J gene: TRBJ1-4
D gene: -
clone size: -

CDR3 DNA: TGCGCCAGCAGCCAAAGCCGGGACAGCAAAAGCCAAGAGACCCAGTACTTC
CDR3 protein: CASSQSRDSKSQETQYF
V gene: TRBV4-1
CDR3 length: 17
J gene: TRBJ2-5
D gene: TRBD1
clone size: -

CDR3 DNA: TGCGCCAGCAGTCCCGGACAGGGACCCTACGAGCAGTACTTC
CDR3 protein: CASSPGQGPYEQYF
V gene: TRBV5-1
CDR3 length: 14
J gene: TRBJ2-7
D gene: TRBD1
clone size: -

CDR3 DNA: TGTGCCTGGAGTGCCCCAAGGTCCCGTCCCAGGGAAGGGTTTTTTGAAGCTTTCTTT
CDR3 protein: CAWSAPRSRPREGFFEAFF
V gene: TRBV30
CDR3 length: 19
J gene: TRBJ1-1
D gene: -
clone size: -

CDR3 DNA: TGTGCCAGCAGCCTGGAGATAAGGGGGACCAAAAACATTCAGTACTTC
CDR3 protein: CASSLEIRGTKNIQYF
V gene: TRBV7-9
CDR3 length: 16
J gene: TRBJ2-4
D gene: -
clone size: -

CDR3 DNA: TGTGCCAGTAGTATCGGACAGGGGAACACTGAAGCTTTCTTT
CDR3 protein: CASSIGQGNTEAFF
V gene: TRBV19
CDR3 length: 14
J gene: TRBJ1-1
D gene: TRBD1
clone size: -

CDR3 DNA: TGTGCCATCAGTGAGTTAACTTCCTACGAGCAGTACTTC
CDR3 protein: CAISELTSYEQYF
V gene: TRBV10-3
CDR3 length: 13
J gene: TRBJ2-7
D gene: -
clone size: -

CDR3 DNA: TGTGCCAGCGGGGCAAACCCAAGCACAGATACGCAGTATTTT
CDR3 protein: CASGANPSTDTQYF
V gene: TRBV2
CDR3 length: 14
J gene: TRBJ2-3
D gene: -
clone size: few